These 22 T cell receptor beta chains were sequenced from one sample in a study of blood T cell repertoires in COVID-19. Sequencing was performed with immunoSEQ multiplex PCR; in TCRdb, only in-frame clones are kept and a portion is missing. The sample lists about 480,000 clones; approximately 88% were seen once. Input material: PBMCs or T cells enriched from blood (not recorded which). The receptors were gathered from a woman aged 40 to 50 who had recovered from COVID-19.

Details on this clone: Different DNA sequences within this sample yield the same CDR3. V is TRBV4-3 and J is TRBJ2-7; 11 bases agree with TRBD2. This CDR3 is 16 amino acids long. Unmatched junction bases numbered 4, after V lost 1 base and J lost 2 bases. Germline V gene sequence: CDR1 LGHNA, CDR2 YSLEER. CDR3 DNA sequence: TGCGCCAGCAGCCAAGTGGTAGCGGGAGGGACCTACGAGCAGTACTTC. As protein: CASSQVVAGGTYEQYF.

This clone was observed a single time. The gene calls are TRBV4-3 and TRBJ2-3, with 7 bases identical to TRBD1. The CDR3 covers 14 residues. Trimming took 2 bases from V and 11 from J; bases not matched to a gene: 10. CDR1 LGHNA and CDR2 YSLEER come from the germline V gene. The CDR3 nucleotides read TGCGCCAGCAGCCAAACGGGACAGATGAAAGTGCAGTATTTT. Residues: CASSQTGQMKVQYF.

This clone occurred once. The rearrangement links TRBV19 to TRBJ2-5; possible D gene TRBD2, 5 bases. The CDR3 has 12 amino acids. V was shortened by 5 bases and J by 4 bases, with 8 bases between the two germline ends. Germline CDR1 reads LNHDA; CDR2 reads SQIVND (reference sequence). CDR3 in DNA: TGTGCCAGTAGTCAGAGGGCAGAGACCCAGTACTTC. Encoded protein: CASSQRAETQYF.

J is TRBJ2-7 and V is TRBV15, with 11 nucleotides matching TRBD2. This CDR3 has 15 amino acids. CDR1 and CDR2 from the germline V gene are LNHNV and YYDKDF (reference sequence). After removal of 2 bases from V and 6 bases from J, the junction contained 6 bases not matched to a gene. CDR3 in DNA: TGTGCCACCAGCAGACAGAGGACTAGCGGGCCCGAGCAGTACTTC. This translates into CATSRQRTSGPEQYF.

The chain employs TRBV27 and TRBJ2-2, with a possible D match to TRBD1 (6 bases). The CDR3 totals 17 residues. Germline V lookup: CDR1 MNHEY, CDR2 SMNVEV (reference sequence). V was cut by 3 bases and J by 1 base, with 15 bases left in between. CDR3 in DNA: TGTGCCAGCAGTTTTGGTGGTGGGACACTGAACACCGGGGAGCTGTTTTTT. This translates into CASSFGGGTLNTGELFF.

The rearrangement links TRBV7-9 to TRBJ2-1; a weak D match, TRBD2 (6 bases). The CDR3 length is 17 residues. V was clipped by 1 base and J by 5 bases, with 18 bases between them. CDR1 SEHNR and CDR2 FQNEAQ come from the germline V gene (reference sequence). The CDR3 bases are TGTGCCAGCAGCTTAGTAGCCAGGCAAGGAGGGCACAATGAGCAGTTCTTC. Its protein is CASSLVARQGGHNEQFF.

This clone was counted only a few times. The CDR3: CASSQDRGMYNEQFF. The CDR3 DNA follows: TGTGCCAGCTCACAAGACAGGGGGATGTACAATGAGCAGTTCTTC. The chain is built from TRBV18 and TRBJ2-1, with TRBD1 matching over 9 bases. J was trimmed by 4 bases and V by 4 bases; bases with no gene match: 5. Germline loops: CDR1 KGHSH, CDR2 LQKENI. CDR3 length: 15 residues.

In this sample, this clone turned up a few times. CDR3 nucleotide sequence: TGTGCCATCAGTTATGAGCGGGAGTATGCCCACAATGAGCAGTTCTTC. It yields the protein CAISYEREYAHNEQFF. The rearrangement joins TRBV10-3 to TRBJ2-1; 8 bases match TRBD2. V shed 5 bases and J 5 bases; nucleotides not matched to a gene: 11. Germline V CDR1 and CDR2: ENHRY, SYGVKD. The CDR3 has 16 residues.

The chain carries TRBV12-3 or TRBV12-4 and TRBJ2-4; D is possibly TRBD1 (7 bases). Deletions cut 7 bases from V and 9 bases from J, with 16 bases between. The CDR3 spans 13 residues. CDR3 DNA sequence: TGTGCCAGCAAACCAGGAGGGGGCGGCATTCAGTACTTC. It yields the protein CASKPGGGGIQYF.

This clone was seen just once. The chain couples TRBV4-1 to TRBJ2-7, with 7 bases lining up with TRBD2. Trimming at V came to 1 base and at J to 3 bases, leaving 6 bases not matched to a gene. Per germline, CDR1 MGHRA and CDR2 YSYEKL. This CDR3 contains 15 residues. The CDR3 region has the DNA TGCGCCAGCAGCCAAGCCCCTACTAGCGACTACGAGCAGTACTTC. Encoded protein: CASSQAPTSDYEQYF.

The chain carries TRBV27 and TRBJ2-4; TRBD1 aligns across 9 bases. The CDR3 is made up of 14 amino acids. J lost 6 bases, V lost 3 bases, and 3 bases had no gene match. CDR1 and CDR2 (germline): MNHEY, SMNVEV (reference sequence). The chain's CDR3 is CASSFPGQGNIQYF. DNA for the CDR3: TGTGCCAGCAGTTTTCCGGGACAGGGAAACATTCAGTACTTC.

The rearrangement uses TRBV4-3 and TRBJ2-1, with 8 nucleotides matching TRBD2. The CDR3 sequence is 16 residues long. Trimming took 0 bases from V and 8 from J; bases not matched to a gene: 9. Germline loops: CDR1 LGHNA, CDR2 YSLEER. CDR3 sequence reads: CASSQESGGGIDEQFF. CDR3 nucleotide sequence: TGCGCCAGCAGCCAAGAGTCTGGCGGGGGGATTGATGAGCAGTTCTTC.

CDR3 coding DNA: TGTGCCAGCAGTTTCAGGGGTCCCATCAATCAGCCCCAGCATTTT. This encodes CASSFRGPINQPQHF. This chain connects TRBV27 to TRBJ1-5; D possibly corresponds to TRBD1 (6 bases). This CDR3 spans 15 amino acids. V lost 3 bases and J 3 bases, leaving 12 bases between the germline ends. Germline-derived CDR1 and CDR2 are MNHEY and SMNVEV (reference sequence).

This chain connects TRBV4-2 to TRBJ2-7, with 9 bases fitting TRBD1. The germline V gene has CDR1 LGHNA and CDR2 YNFKEQ. The CDR3 runs to 16 residues. J lost 6 bases, V lost 1 base, and 10 bases had no gene match. CDR3 residues: CASSQGPGQGVVEQYF. The DNA for the CDR3 is TGTGCCAGCAGCCAAGGACCGGGACAGGGTGTCGTCGAGCAGTACTTC.

This chain links TRBV5-4 with TRBJ2-1; D is uncertain. This CDR3 comprises 15 residues. The germline V gene encodes CDR1 SGHNT and CDR2 YYREEE (reference sequence). V lost 0 bases to trimming and J lost 4 bases, with 11 bases between them. The CDR3 DNA sequence: TGTGCCAGCAGCTTGGAATTAGTGAGGTACAATGAGCAGTTCTTC. Encoded protein: CASSLELVRYNEQFF.

The chain has TRBV11-3 and TRBJ2-6; D possibly corresponds to TRBD1 (6 bases). The V end was cut by 4 bases, the J end by 0 bases, with 22 bases between. The CDR3 sequence is 20 residues long. The germline gives CDR1 SGHNT, CDR2 YENEEA. The CDR3: CASSSLFLGSGASGANVLTF. The DNA for the CDR3 is TGTGCCAGCAGCTCGCTCTTCCTGGGATCAGGGGCCTCTGGGGCCAACGTCCTGACTTTC. The complete variable domain, with remaining parts taken from reference TRBV11-3 and TRBJ2-6, reads EAGVVQSPRYKIIEKKQPVAFWCNPISGHNTLYWYLQNLGQGPELLIRYENEEAVDDSQLPKDRFSAERLKGVDSTLKIQPAELGDSAVYLCASSSLFLGSGASGANVLTFGAGSRLTVL.

The V gene is TRBV10-3, the J gene TRBJ1-6, with 8 positions matching TRBD1. V was clipped by 6 bases and J by 10 bases; unmatched bases: 11. The CDR3 contains 15 residues. Germline values: CDR1 ENHRY, CDR2 SYGVKD. Here the CDR3 DNA reads TGTGCCATCAGGGACAGGGAGACTTTTGAATCACCCCTCCACTTT. Protein: CAIRDRETFESPLHF.

The chain recombines TRBV19 with TRBJ2-2; no reliable D call. Germline V CDR1 and CDR2: LNHDA, SQIVND (reference sequence). CDR3 length: 15 amino acids. V shed 4 bases and J shed 0 bases, with 9 bases lying between them. The CDR3 bases are TGTGCCAGTAGTAGGCGGATGGCGAACACCGGGGAGCTGTTTTTT. Encoded protein: CASSRRMANTGELFF.

V and J are TRBV27 and TRBJ1-1; the match to TRBD1 covers 7 bases. Trimming at V came to 7 bases and at J to 3 bases, leaving 17 bases not matched to a gene. The V gene's germline CDR1 is MNHEY and CDR2 SMNVEV (reference sequence). This CDR3 has 17 amino acids. The CDR3 nucleotides are TGTGCCAGCATCTTCCCGATTACAGGGGAAGGGCACACTGAAGCTTTCTTT. Protein: CASIFPITGEGHTEAFF.

The CDR3 reads CASSSTGMNTEAFF. The CDR3 DNA reads TGTGCCAGCAGCTCAACAGGAATGAACACTGAAGCTTTCTTT. V is TRBV11-2 and J is TRBJ1-1; D possibly corresponds to TRBD1 (5 bases). The CDR3 is 14 residues long. CDR1 SGHAT and CDR2 FQNNGV come from the germline V gene. V dropped 4 bases and J dropped 0 bases, with 9 bases sitting between them. Full variable domain (outside the CDR3, taken from reference TRBV11-2 and TRBJ1-1): EAGVAQSPRYKIIEKRQSVAFWCNPISGHATLYWYQQILGQGPKLLIQFQNNGVVDDSQLPKDRFSAERLKGVDSTLKIQPAKLEDSAVYLCASSSTGMNTEAFFGQGTRLTVV.

V usage is TRBV2 and J usage is TRBJ2-7; 9 nucleotides agree with TRBD1. After removal of 7 bases from V and 3 bases from J, the junction contained 4 bases not matched to a gene. The CDR3 is made up of 13 amino acids. The germline V gene has CDR1 SNHLY and CDR2 FYNNEI. The CDR3 DNA sequence: TGTGCCAGCAAGGGACAGGGTTTCTACGAGCAGTACTTC. Protein sequence: CASKGQGFYEQYF.

V usage is TRBV4-3 and J usage is TRBJ1-1, with 7 bases identical to TRBD1. V lost 1 base to trimming and J lost 0 bases; unmatched junction nucleotides: 8. This CDR3 has 17 residues. Germline V gives CDR1 LGHNA, CDR2 YSLEER. The chain's CDR3 is CASSQVGQTNLNTEAFF. The CDR3 nucleotides read TGCGCCAGCAGCCAAGTGGGACAGACAAATTTGAACACTGAAGCTTTCTTT.